This T cell receptor (beta chain) stems from a study of shared T cell receptors in the human thymus. The V and J ends lost 1 base and 2 bases respectively, with 14 bases between them. The CDR3 length is 16 residues. Looked up from germline, CDR1 is SGHVS and CDR2 is FNYEAQ. The table came from immunoSEQ multiplex PCR; TCRdb's copy has only in-frame clones and leaves some out. Here the sample spans some 700,000 clones, around 87% being singletons. The same data also contributed to another study, on human thymus T cells. That source adds: The people who donated were healthy Finnish babies having corrective surgery for congenital heart defects. Corrective cardiac operations yielded the resected thymus tissue. Gene usage for V and J segments appeared biased in thymic and blood repertoires. Thymic repertoires of unrelated individuals were reported in related research to overlap highly.

The V and J genes are TRBV7-6 and TRBJ2-5; D may be TRBD1 (5 bases). This TCR was sampled from a boy less than two years old with a congenital heart defect. Sample: thymocytes. CDR3 DNA: TGTGCCAGCAGCTTAGTCACAGTAGGGGCTCAAGAGACCCAGTACTTC. The encoded protein is CASSLVTVGAQETQYF. Full variable domain (missing parts from reference TRBV7-6 and TRBJ2-5): GAGVSQSPRYKVTKRGQDVALRCDPISGHVSLYWYRQALGQGPEFLTYFNYEAQQDKSGLPNDRFSAERPEGSISTLTIQRTEQRDSAMYRCASSLVTVGAQETQYFGPGTRLLVL.